The T cell receptor (beta chain) described here comes from a study of PD-1 blockade in classical Hodgkin lymphoma. Background on the study: The nivolumab dose that patients received was 3 mg/kg, given intravenously every 2 weeks. Findings and limits, study-wide: When set against healthy donors, newly diagnosed patients were reported to show lower baseline TCR diversity. Complete responders had baseline diversity similar to newly diagnosed patients.

Comments on this clone: The antigen is unknown.

All patients experienced relapse after autologous stem cell transplantation, and brentuximab vedotin exposure was variable. Negative selection with magnets was how CD8+ T cells were isolated from the thawed PBMCs. Complete response, partial response or progressive disease was recorded as best response. Using immunoSEQ multiplex PCR, the repertoire was profiled, and TCRdb retains in-frame clones only, with some absent. The sample comprises fewer than 3,500 clones, 70% to 85% of which are singletons, and less than 20% rests with the top ten. Germline values: CDR1 LNHDA, CDR2 SQIVND (reference sequence). The V end lost 6 bases, the J end lost 0 bases, and 18 bases lay between the germline ends. The CDR3 covers 16 residues.

The source of this sequence is a human donor with classical Hodgkin lymphoma. This chain joins TRBV19 and TRBJ2-7; D remains ambiguous. The specimen was CD8+ T cells from blood, collected at baseline. CDR3 in amino acids: CASSLRARTASYEQYF. CDR3 in DNA: TGTGCCAGTAGCCTACGGGCGAGGACGGCCTCCTACGAGCAGTACTTC.